The text below deals with one T cell receptor beta chain. CDR3 length equals 14 residues. V was pared by 0 bases and J by 1 base, with 7 bases between. CDR1 and CDR2 from the germline V gene are GTSNPN and SVGIG (reference sequence). The data derive from a study of blood T cell repertoires in COVID-19. In the study overall: Both acute and convalescent COVID-19 samples were obtained from the United States, Italy and Spain.

Participant ages covered about 18 to 90 years across 25 or so US areas. Participants' reported clinical history set cohort assignment. Authors' processing steps: Estimation of nucleated cell counts relied on the amplification of reference gene primers. Produced via immunoSEQ multiplex PCR; TCRdb's table is partial and in-frame only. That table furnishes V, J and clone size, whereas the DNA furnished D and trimming. The repertoire holds some 530,000 clones, with 75% to 90% as singletons. Material for sequencing was PBMCs or T cells enriched from blood (not recorded which). The V and J genes are TRBV30 and TRBJ1-3, with D unclear. The sequence derives from an older woman who had recovered from COVID-19. CDR3 amino acids: CAWSVLGSGNTIYF. Written as DNA, the CDR3 is TGTGCCTGGAGTGTACTAGGGTCTGGAAACACCATATATTTT.